This T cell receptor beta chain was sequenced for a study of cytomegalovirus exposure and HLA in healthy donors. Study-wide findings and caveats: In an earlier analysis, in several hundred donors, most V segments appeared productive either ~90% or ~30% of the time.

The V gene lost 3 bases and the J gene lost 4 bases, with 9 bases spanning the gap. Germline V gives CDR1 KGHSH, CDR2 LQKENI. The CDR3 extends over 14 amino acids. The PCR contained 60 Vbeta and 13 Jbeta primers. The assay was immunoSEQ multiplex PCR, and TCRdb's table has in-frame clones only and misses some. This sample contains under 40,000 clones. Regarding this clone: Its cognate antigen is unknown.

The sample taken for sequencing was PBMCs. This rearrangement joins TRBV18 to TRBJ1-4; no reliable D call. The sequence was collected from a woman aged 40 to 50 in good health and CMV-seropositive. CDR3 DNA sequence: TGTGCCAGCTCACCTACCGGGAATAATGAAAAACTGTTTTTT. Amino acids: CASSPTGNNEKLFF.